A single sample is the source of the 26 T cell receptor beta chains below, sequenced in a study of control samples from healthy donors and cancer patients. Data came from immunoSEQ multiplex PCR; TCRdb stores just in-frame clones and leaves some out. The sample lists some 130,000 clones; around 96% were seen once. Material for sequencing was blood. Every receptor here comes from a man aged 30-40 years in good health.

V usage is TRBV7-3 and J usage is TRBJ1-1, with 8 nucleotides matching TRBD1. CDR3 length: 14 amino acids. The ends lost 6 bases at V and 1 base at J; junction bases unmatched: 4. CDR1 is SGHTA, CDR2 FQGTGA, per germline. CDR3 DNA: TGTGCCAGCAGGTCCGGGACAGGGAACACTGAAGCTTTCTTT. It encodes CASRSGTGNTEAFF.

J is TRBJ1-4 and V is TRBV6-1; D remains unclear. This CDR3 spans 13 amino acids. In germline, CDR1 is MNHNS, CDR2 SASEGT. The ends were cut back, 3 bases at V and 8 bases at J, with 10 bases in the middle. The CDR3 bases are TGTGCCAGCAGTGAGGTAATACGCGAAAAACTGTTTTTT. Its translation: CASSEVIREKLFF.

V usage is TRBV5-8 and J usage is TRBJ1-5; weak D call: TRBD1 (6 bases). Germline loops: CDR1 SGHTS, CDR2 YDEGEE. Trimming left V 5 bases short and J 4 bases short, with 22 bases between. This CDR3 has 17 residues. For the CDR3, the DNA is TGTGCCAGCAGGTTGATCATGCCTCGGACAGCAAATCAGCCCCAGCATTTT. Translating gives CASRLIMPRTANQPQHF.

V and J are TRBV6-2 or TRBV6-3 and TRBJ2-7; 13 bases align to TRBD2. With V trimmed by 4 bases and J by 4 bases, 7 bases remained unmatched. CDR3 length: 16 amino acids. The germline V gene encodes CDR1 MNHEY and CDR2 SVGEGT. The CDR3 coding sequence is TGTGCCAGCAGTTCTCCCCGGACTAGCGGGGGATACGAGCAGTACTTC. This sequence encodes CASSSPRTSGGYEQYF.

This chain links TRBV2 with TRBJ1-5; D is ambiguous. The V gene's germline CDR1 is SNHLY and CDR2 FYNNEI. This CDR3 spans 12 amino acids. The V and J ends lost 6 bases and 6 bases respectively, with 9 bases between them. CDR3 bases: TGTGCCAGCAGCCTGACGCTTCAGCCCCAGCATTTT. Amino acids: CASSLTLQPQHF.

This rearrangement joins TRBV19 to TRBJ1-1; D uncertain. This CDR3 spans 17 amino acids. The germline V gene encodes CDR1 LNHDA and CDR2 SQIVND (reference sequence). V was pared by 5 bases and J by 0 bases, with 19 bases between. CDR3 coding DNA: TGTGCCAGTAGTCCCCAGACCCAACAGAGAATGAACACTGAAGCTTTCTTT. It encodes CASSPQTQQRMNTEAFF. Full variable domain (missing parts from reference TRBV19 and TRBJ1-1): DGGITQSPKYLFRKEGQNVTLSCEQNLNHDAMYWYRQDPGQGLRLIYYSQIVNDFQKGDIAEGYSVSREKKESFPLTVTSAQKNPTAFYLCASSPQTQQRMNTEAFFGQGTRLTVV.

The chain is built from TRBV27 and TRBJ2-1, with 15 bases identical to TRBD2. The junction had 5 bases not matched to a gene; V was cut back by 4 bases and J by 4 bases. The CDR3 extends over 17 amino acids. Germline V gives CDR1 MNHEY, CDR2 SMNVEV (reference sequence). DNA of the CDR3: TGTGCCAGCAGTTGGGGACTAGCGGGGGGCTTATACAATGAGCAGTTCTTC. It specifies CASSWGLAGGLYNEQFF.

The chain recombines TRBV24-1 with TRBJ2-1; D is tentatively TRBD1 or TRBD2 (5 bases each). The V gene's germline CDR1 is KGHDR and CDR2 SFDVKD. V dropped 5 bases and J dropped 10 bases, with 11 bases sitting between them. The CDR3 consists of 12 residues. In DNA form, the CDR3 reads TGTGCCACCAGTGCTGACGGGGCGGAGCAGTTCTTC. Encoded protein: CATSADGAEQFF.

V is TRBV15 and J is TRBJ1-2; no clear D. CDR3 size: 14 residues. V was clipped by 1 base and J by 7 bases, with 13 bases between them. Germline V CDR1 and CDR2: LNHNV, YYDKDF (reference sequence). The DNA of the CDR3 is TGTGCCACCAGCAGAGTACCAGGATGGAGTGGCTACACCTTC. Amino acid sequence: CATSRVPGWSGYTF.

The chain links TRBV4-3 to TRBJ2-3, with a weak D call TRBD2 (5 bases). The CDR3 spans 17 residues. Germline V CDR1 and CDR2: LGHNA, YSLEER. V was pared by 1 base and J by 2 bases, with 16 bases between. In DNA form, the CDR3 reads TGCGCCAGCAGCCAAGCGGTGTCTTGGACTGTCACAGATACGCAGTATTTT. This encodes CASSQAVSWTVTDTQYF.

V gene TRBV27 combines with J gene TRBJ1-2; the D is unclear. Between the trimmed V and J ends, which lost 4 bases and 0 bases, there was a span of 9 bases. The CDR3 has 14 residues. Germline CDR1 and CDR2: MNHEY and SMNVEV (reference sequence). The CDR3 loop is CASSSREANYGYTF. CDR3 DNA: TGTGCCAGCAGTTCTCGCGAAGCTAACTATGGCTACACCTTC.

The CDR3 region has the DNA TGTGCCAGCAGTTTCCCTTTAGGGGAGCTGTTTTTT. It yields the protein CASSFPLGELFF. J is TRBJ2-2 and V is TRBV27; unclear D gene. CDR3 length: 12 residues. CDR1 is MNHEY and CDR2 is SMNVEV in the germline V gene (reference sequence). Between the trimmed V and J ends, which lost 3 bases and 8 bases, there was a span of 7 bases.

This chain uses TRBV28 with TRBJ1-5, with no clear D. V was shortened by 2 bases and J by 0 bases, with 8 bases between the two germline ends. The CDR3 has 15 amino acids. CDR1 and CDR2 (germline): MDHEN, SYDVKM. Here the CDR3 DNA reads TGTGCCAGCAGTTTAAAACAGTATAGCAATCAGCCCCAGCATTTT. Its translation is CASSLKQYSNQPQHF.

The V call is TRBV7-6, the J call TRBJ2-1, with 11 bases lining up with TRBD2. This CDR3 has 16 amino acids. The V and J ends lost 1 base and 10 bases, in that order; junction bases with no gene match: 9. Germline CDR1 and CDR2: SGHVS and FNYEAQ. In DNA, the CDR3 is TGTGCCAGCAGCTTAGTAGGTAGCGGGGGGGCTGGAGAGCAGTTCTTC. This gives the protein CASSLVGSGGAGEQFF.

The V and J genes are TRBV5-5 and TRBJ1-3; no clear D gene. V gave up 2 bases and J gave up 8 bases, with 11 bases separating them. The germline V gene encodes CDR1 SGHKS and CDR2 YYEKEE (reference sequence). There are 13 residues in the CDR3. As DNA, the CDR3 is TGTGCCAGCAGCTTCCCGCCGGCCGACACCATATATTTT. It codes for CASSFPPADTIYF.

The V and J genes are TRBV4-1 and TRBJ2-4; 7 bases align to TRBD2. V was pared by 0 bases and J by 10 bases, with 9 bases of the junction left unmatched. In germline, CDR1 is MGHRA, CDR2 YSYEKL. This CDR3 is 15 amino acids long. CDR3 nucleotides: TGCGCCAGCAGCCAAGATCTTGGGGACTACCTAATTCAGTACTTC. Protein: CASSQDLGDYLIQYF.

This sequence joins TRBV6-1 and TRBJ2-5; 7 bases fit TRBD2. Germline CDR1 is MNHNS and CDR2 is SASEGT. V trimming: 2 bases; J trimming: 1 base; junction bases outside the gene matches: 4. There are 15 residues in the CDR3. As DNA, the CDR3 is TGTGCCAGCAGTGAATCCAGCGGGGTCCAAGAGACCCAGTACTTC. The encoded protein is CASSESSGVQETQYF.

This chain uses TRBV4-2 with TRBJ1-3; D gene uncertain. Trimming stripped 0 bases from V and 8 bases from J, with 17 bases between. This CDR3 is built from 16 residues. The V gene's germline CDR1 is LGHNA and CDR2 YNFKEQ. Here the CDR3 reads CASSQDGGRRKDTIYF. Here the CDR3 DNA reads TGTGCCAGCAGCCAAGATGGTGGCAGGAGGAAGGACACCATATATTTT.

This clone was seen just once. The chain has TRBV2 and TRBJ1-3; D perhaps matches TRBD1 (5 bases). CDR3 size: 15 residues. V gave up 7 bases and J gave up 0 bases, with 13 bases separating them. Looked up from germline, CDR1 is SNHLY and CDR2 is FYNNEI. The CDR3 spells CASIPGANSGNTIYF. The CDR3, as DNA: TGTGCCAGCATTCCCGGGGCGAACTCTGGAAACACCATATATTTT.

CDR3 sequence: CAWRTLGLEQFF. The CDR3 DNA reads TGTGCCTGGAGGACCCTTGGGCTGGAGCAGTTCTTC. This chain connects TRBV30 to TRBJ2-1; no clear D gene. CDR1 is GTSNPN, CDR2 SVGIG, per germline (reference sequence). V was cut by 3 bases and J by 10 bases, with 13 bases left in between. The CDR3 covers 12 residues.

V and J are TRBV14 and TRBJ1-6, with D unresolved. Germline V gene lookup returns CDR1 SGHDN and CDR2 FVKESK. This CDR3 is built from 14 residues. V was trimmed by 1 base and J by 7 bases, leaving 8 bases between them. CDR3 nucleotides: TGTGCCAGCAGCCAAGTTCAGCCCAATTCACCCCTCCACTTT. Protein sequence: CASSQVQPNSPLHF.

The chain joins TRBV4-1 to TRBJ2-1; TRBD2 agrees at 15 bases. Germline V gives CDR1 MGHRA, CDR2 YSYEKL. This CDR3 region has 17 residues. Trimming removed 6 bases from V and 8 bases from J; junction bases left unmatched: 11. CDR3 DNA: TGCGCCAGCAGGGTTCAAGGACTAGCGGGGGGGCGGGATGAGCAGTTCTTC. This sequence encodes CASRVQGLAGGRDEQFF.

The CDR3 loop is CASSLEGRGTQYF. CDR3 nucleotide sequence: TGTGCCAGCAGCTTGGAGGGGCGCGGGACCCAGTACTTC. The rearrangement links TRBV5-8 to TRBJ2-5; tentative D call: TRBD1 (5 bases). CDR1 is SGHTS, CDR2 YDEGEE, per germline. V was shortened by 0 bases and J by 7 bases, with 10 bases between the two germline ends. This CDR3 comprises 13 residues.

The chain links TRBV5-1 to TRBJ1-2, with 9 bases identical to TRBD1. CDR3 length equals 15 residues. After removal of 2 bases from V and 5 bases from J, the junction contained 7 bases not matched to a gene. The germline V gene encodes CDR1 SGHRS and CDR2 YFSETQ. The CDR3 nucleotides read TGCGCCAGCAGCTTAACAGGGGGCGAGGGATATGGCTACACCTTC. This gives the protein CASSLTGGEGYGYTF.

This chain connects TRBV2 to TRBJ1-1, with TRBD1 matching 8 bases. The germline V gene encodes CDR1 SNHLY and CDR2 FYNNEI. The trim removed 6 bases at V and 4 bases at J, leaving 7 bases unmatched. CDR3 length: 14 residues. This CDR3 is CASRETGETTEAFF. CDR3 DNA sequence: TGTGCCAGCAGGGAGACAGGGGAGACCACTGAAGCTTTCTTT.

The chain recombines TRBV15 with TRBJ1-6; D gene unclear. V shed 0 bases and J shed 9 bases, with 12 bases lying between them. CDR3 size: 15 residues. Germline loops: CDR1 LNHNV, CDR2 YYDKDF (reference sequence). The CDR3 here is CATSRDGFSGSPLHF. The CDR3 DNA reads as TGTGCCACCAGCAGAGACGGATTCTCCGGTTCACCCCTCCACTTT.